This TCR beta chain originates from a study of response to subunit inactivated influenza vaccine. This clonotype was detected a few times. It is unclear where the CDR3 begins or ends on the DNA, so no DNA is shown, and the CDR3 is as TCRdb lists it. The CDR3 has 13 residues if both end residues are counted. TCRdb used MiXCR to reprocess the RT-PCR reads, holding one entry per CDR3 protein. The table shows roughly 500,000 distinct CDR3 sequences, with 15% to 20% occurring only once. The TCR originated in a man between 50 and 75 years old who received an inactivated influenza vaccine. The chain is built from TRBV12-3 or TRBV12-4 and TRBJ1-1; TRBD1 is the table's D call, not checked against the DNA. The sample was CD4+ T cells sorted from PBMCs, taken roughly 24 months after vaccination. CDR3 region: CASSFGPGAEAFF.